This is a list of T cell receptor beta chains from one sample in a study of blood T cell repertoires in COVID-19. Data came from immunoSEQ multiplex PCR; TCRdb stores just in-frame clones and leaves some out. In the table there are roughly 290,000 clones, 70% to 90% of which are singletons. Sequences were obtained from PBMCs or T cells enriched from blood (not recorded which). The receptors originated from a woman aged 30 to 39 who had recovered from COVID-19. The conserved cysteine and the conserved F or W are not part of the CDR3 here. Each record gives: D gene, V gene, CDR3 protein. A D gene is named only where the DNA matches it firmly.

>TRBD1|TRBV5-1
ASSVTGTGLSEAF
>-|TRBV5-1
ASSESIRDTQY
>-|TRBV2
ASSEWESSYNEQF
>TRBD2|TRBV9
ASSPTSGSGDTQY
>TRBD1|TRBV10-3
AISTGGQGGYT
>-|TRBV6-4
ASILARTDTQY
>TRBD2|TRBV15
ATSRDRLGGGSYEQY
>TRBD2|TRBV24-1
ATSDSGLAGAGHTLNEQF
>-|TRBV6-5
ASSYFFDTTYEQY
>TRBD2|TRBV3-1/TRBV3-2
ASSQDGLRGGTQY
>-|TRBV5-1
ASSLAATNEKLF
>TRBD1|TRBV6-5
AILPTGGPYNEQF
>-|TRBV11-2
ASSLALRPLYGYT
>-|TRBV30
AWSVSGNLGNTIY
>-|TRBV5-1
ASSLAGITYEQY
>TRBD1|TRBV27
ASSLSGTGMVGGANVLT
>TRBD2|TRBV4-1
ASSQERGGVDNEQF
>-|TRBV6-2/TRBV6-3
ASSWGQGPYEQY
>TRBD2|TRBV5-4
ASSTKRGGTYEQY
>TRBD2|TRBV5-1
ASSLVFVLAGNNEQF
>TRBD2|TRBV19
ASSGLAGAEVQTQY
>TRBD1|TRBV7-2
ASSLTGLSPLH
>TRBD2|TRBV2
ASSPMTSIRMAEQF
>-|TRBV28
ASSGPGNNQPQH
>-|TRBV18
ASSLRQGTGETQY
>TRBD2|TRBV7-8
ASSPFSAGARDTQY
>TRBD1|TRBV7-8
ASSTPGTGGYSGNTIY
>TRBD1|TRBV15
ATSRAVRDRDSPLH
>-|TRBV7-6
ASSLSRNTEAF
>-|TRBV28
ASLGRIGNRKNDEQY
>-|TRBV7-9
ASSQSGGLSSGNTIY
>-|TRBV15
ATGAAREKLF
>TRBD1|TRBV4-1
ASSRDRGRDNSPLH
>TRBD1|TRBV29-1
SAGQGRDSPLH
>-|TRBV11-2
ASSLVTPNTEAF
>TRBD2|TRBV4-2
ASSQDVGGRGGETQY
>-|TRBV28
ASSFTRQAKF